These T cell receptor beta chains were read from a single sample in a study. TCRdb redid the calling of the 5' RACE reads with MiXCR, one entry per CDR3 protein. Here the sample spans tens of thousands of distinct CDR3 sequences, more than 25% being singletons. The specimen was naive CD4+ T cells sorted from blood. These receptors originate from a female donor with breast cancer. The CDR3 runs from the conserved cysteine through the conserved F or W. The D gene is left open where the match is weak. The size of a clone is reported for some rows only, either as once, few or many, or as a class for expanded clones.

v_call: TRBV7-8
clone_size: few
cdr3_length: 15
d_call: TRBD2
j_call: TRBJ2-4
cdr3_nt: TGTGCCAGCAGCCCCCAGAGGGCGCGGGGGGACATTCAGTACTTC
cdr3_aa: CASSPQRARGDIQYF

v_call: TRBV20-1
clone_size: many
cdr3_length: 13
d_call: -
j_call: TRBJ2-7
cdr3_nt: TGCAGTGCTAGAAGTACAGGGAGGTATGAGCAGTACTTC
cdr3_aa: CSARSTGRYEQYF

v_call: TRBV11-1
clone_size: -
cdr3_length: 17
d_call: TRBD2
j_call: TRBJ2-2
cdr3_nt: TGTGCCAGCAGCCCTGGGAGGGAGGAACTAATCACCGGGGAGCTGTTTTTT
cdr3_aa: CASSPGREELITGELFF

v_call: TRBV4-2
clone_size: few
cdr3_length: 15
d_call: TRBD2
j_call: TRBJ2-5
cdr3_nt: TGTGCCAGCAGCCAATTTAGCGGGGGGCAAGAGACCCAGTACTTC
cdr3_aa: CASSQFSGGQETQYF

v_call: TRBV5-1
clone_size: -
cdr3_length: 15
d_call: TRBD2
j_call: TRBJ2-1
cdr3_nt: TGCGCCAGCAGCTTGGTTAGCGGGGGGAACAATGAGCAGTTCTTC
cdr3_aa: CASSLVSGGNNEQFF

v_call: TRBV7-2
clone_size: few
cdr3_length: 14
d_call: TRBD2
j_call: TRBJ2-3
cdr3_nt: TGTGCCAGCAGCTTAGTAGCGGGAGGAGATACGCAGTATTTT
cdr3_aa: CASSLVAGGDTQYF

v_call: TRBV6-2/TRBV6-3
clone_size: -
cdr3_length: 13
d_call: -
j_call: TRBJ1-1
cdr3_nt: TGTGCCAGCAGTTACTCGTATTTACTTGGAGCTTTCTTT
cdr3_aa: CASSYSYLLGAFF

v_call: TRBV13
clone_size: few
cdr3_length: 16
d_call: TRBD1
j_call: TRBJ1-2
cdr3_nt: TGTGCCAGCAGCTCCCGGCTGGGGACAGCCAACTATGGCTACACCTTC
cdr3_aa: CASSSRLGTANYGYTF

v_call: TRBV28
clone_size: -
cdr3_length: 13
d_call: -
j_call: TRBJ2-7
cdr3_nt: TGTGCCAGCAGGGTCGGGAGCTCCTACGAGCAGTACTTC
cdr3_aa: CASRVGSSYEQYF

v_call: TRBV24-1
clone_size: few
cdr3_length: 14
d_call: -
j_call: TRBJ2-5
cdr3_nt: TGTGCCACCAGTGAAGACTCGGGGTCGGGGACCCAGTACTTC
cdr3_aa: CATSEDSGSGTQYF

v_call: TRBV6-6
clone_size: -
cdr3_length: 13
d_call: -
j_call: TRBJ1-5
cdr3_nt: TGTGCCAGCAGCCTGGGGGAGGGTCAGCCCCAGCATTTT
cdr3_aa: CASSLGEGQPQHF

v_call: TRBV28
clone_size: once
cdr3_length: 11
d_call: -
j_call: TRBJ1-6
cdr3_nt: TGTGCCAGCAGTCTTTATTCACCCCTCCACTTT
cdr3_aa: CASSLYSPLHF

v_call: TRBV18
clone_size: -
cdr3_length: 15
d_call: TRBD1
j_call: TRBJ1-2
cdr3_nt: TGTGCCAGCTCGGACAGGACAGCGACGAAGTATGGCTACACCTTC
cdr3_aa: CASSDRTATKYGYTF

v_call: TRBV7-2
clone_size: -
cdr3_length: 14
d_call: -
j_call: TRBJ1-4
cdr3_nt: TGTGCCAGCAGCAAAGACAGTACTAATGAAAAACTGTTTTTT
cdr3_aa: CASSKDSTNEKLFF

v_call: TRBV6-6
clone_size: -
cdr3_length: 20
d_call: TRBD2
j_call: TRBJ2-4
cdr3_nt: TGTGCCAGCAGTTACTCCAGGCTAGCGGGGGGACCCCCGGCCAAAAACATTCAGTACTTC
cdr3_aa: CASSYSRLAGGPPAKNIQYF

v_call: TRBV24-1
clone_size: many
cdr3_length: 16
d_call: TRBD2
j_call: TRBJ2-1
cdr3_nt: TGTGCCACCAGTGATCCCCTAGCGGGAGGTTCAAATGAGCAGTTCTTC
cdr3_aa: CATSDPLAGGSNEQFF

v_call: TRBV20-1
clone_size: -
cdr3_length: 17
d_call: TRBD1
j_call: TRBJ1-5
cdr3_nt: TGCAGTGCTAGAGAACCATCCGGGACAGGGAGCAATCAGCCCCAGCATTTT
cdr3_aa: CSAREPSGTGSNQPQHF

v_call: TRBV7-2
clone_size: few
cdr3_length: 16
d_call: TRBD1
j_call: TRBJ2-1
cdr3_nt: TGTGCCAGCAGCTTAGTGGTATGGGACAGAAACAATGAGCAGTTCTTC
cdr3_aa: CASSLVVWDRNNEQFF

v_call: TRBV20-1
clone_size: -
cdr3_length: 17
d_call: TRBD1
j_call: TRBJ1-4
cdr3_nt: TGCAGTGCTAGACGATTTTCCACAGGGGTAACTAATGAAAAACTGTTTTTT
cdr3_aa: CSARRFSTGVTNEKLFF

v_call: TRBV3-1
clone_size: -
cdr3_length: 15
d_call: -
j_call: TRBJ2-1
cdr3_nt: TGTGCCAGCAGCCAAGATGGGGGGAGAAACAATGAGCAGTTCTTC
cdr3_aa: CASSQDGGRNNEQFF

v_call: TRBV28
clone_size: -
cdr3_length: 14
d_call: TRBD1
j_call: TRBJ2-7
cdr3_nt: TGTGCCACACTTACAGGGGGCGCTTACCACGAGCAGTACTTC
cdr3_aa: CATLTGGAYHEQYF

v_call: TRBV7-2
clone_size: many
cdr3_length: 13
d_call: TRBD2
j_call: TRBJ2-5
cdr3_nt: TGTGCCAGCAGCTTAGCTTGGGAGGGGACCCAGTACTTC
cdr3_aa: CASSLAWEGTQYF

v_call: TRBV25-1
clone_size: -
cdr3_length: 15
d_call: -
j_call: TRBJ2-2
cdr3_nt: TGTGCCAGCAGTGATCGACTTTTCAACACCGGGGAGCTGTTTTTT
cdr3_aa: CASSDRLFNTGELFF

v_call: TRBV5-6
clone_size: -
cdr3_length: 15
d_call: -
j_call: TRBJ2-3
cdr3_nt: TGTGCCGGCAGCCCCGATGGGTCGGGGCAGGGTCCGCAGTATTTT
cdr3_aa: CAGSPDGSGQGPQYF

v_call: TRBV7-2
clone_size: -
cdr3_length: 15
d_call: TRBD2
j_call: TRBJ2-3
cdr3_nt: TGTGCCAGCAGCTCCCCGGGAGGGAGCACAGATACGCAGTATTTT
cdr3_aa: CASSSPGGSTDTQYF

v_call: TRBV7-3
clone_size: -
cdr3_length: 13
d_call: -
j_call: TRBJ2-2
cdr3_nt: TGTGCCAGCAGCTTTAAGGACACCGGGGAGCTGTTTTTT
cdr3_aa: CASSFKDTGELFF

v_call: TRBV20-1
clone_size: few
cdr3_length: 15
d_call: TRBD1
j_call: TRBJ2-5
cdr3_nt: TGCAGTGCTAGACCCGGGACAGGGGCGGGGGAGACCCAGTACTTC
cdr3_aa: CSARPGTGAGETQYF

v_call: TRBV20-1
clone_size: few
cdr3_length: 14
d_call: -
j_call: TRBJ1-5
cdr3_nt: TGCAGTTCAAGCCGGGACGGACTGAATCAGCCCCAGCATTTT
cdr3_aa: CSSSRDGLNQPQHF

v_call: TRBV6-5
clone_size: -
cdr3_length: 17
d_call: TRBD1
j_call: TRBJ1-4
cdr3_nt: TGTGCCAGCAGTAGGGGACAGACATCGGGGGTATATGAAAAACTGTTTTTT
cdr3_aa: CASSRGQTSGVYEKLFF

v_call: TRBV11-2
clone_size: -
cdr3_length: 15
d_call: -
j_call: TRBJ1-1
cdr3_nt: TGTGCCAGCAGCTTAGCGTCCCAGTGGAACACTGAAGCTTTCTTT
cdr3_aa: CASSLASQWNTEAFF

v_call: TRBV10-3
clone_size: many
cdr3_length: 16
d_call: TRBD1
j_call: TRBJ2-2
cdr3_nt: TGTGCCATCAGGGACCCGACAGGGTCTGGTTCCGGGGAGCTGTTTTTT
cdr3_aa: CAIRDPTGSGSGELFF

v_call: TRBV7-2
clone_size: few
cdr3_length: 18
d_call: TRBD1
j_call: TRBJ2-1
cdr3_nt: TGTGCCAGCAGCTTCAGGACAGGGTTTTTTCGGGTATTCAATGAGCAGTTCTTC
cdr3_aa: CASSFRTGFFRVFNEQFF

v_call: TRBV7-2
clone_size: -
cdr3_length: 14
d_call: -
j_call: TRBJ1-6
cdr3_nt: TGTGCCAGCGGCTTAACCACTTATAATTCACCCCTCCACTTT
cdr3_aa: CASGLTTYNSPLHF

v_call: TRBV25-1
clone_size: -
cdr3_length: 15
d_call: TRBD2
j_call: TRBJ2-5
cdr3_nt: TGTGCCAGCGCCCGACTAGCGGGAGAGCAAGAGACCCAGTACTTC
cdr3_aa: CASARLAGEQETQYF

v_call: TRBV5-1
clone_size: few
cdr3_length: 14
d_call: TRBD1
j_call: TRBJ1-4
cdr3_nt: TGCGCCAGCAGCGTGACAGGGGACTCTGAAAAACTGTTTTTT
cdr3_aa: CASSVTGDSEKLFF

v_call: TRBV6-5
clone_size: many
cdr3_length: 18
d_call: -
j_call: TRBJ1-1
cdr3_nt: TGTGCCAGCAGTTCACAGACGCAGGGCGGATTGTTGCGCACTGAAGCTTTCTTT
cdr3_aa: CASSSQTQGGLLRTEAFF

v_call: TRBV3-1
clone_size: -
cdr3_length: 13
d_call: -
j_call: TRBJ1-1
cdr3_nt: TGTGCCAGCAGCTCCGAGAAGGAATTTGAAGCTTTCTTT
cdr3_aa: CASSSEKEFEAFF

v_call: TRBV27
clone_size: -
cdr3_length: 14
d_call: -
j_call: TRBJ2-5
cdr3_nt: TGTGCCTCCTCTGGAAGCGGGACACAAGAGACCCAGTACTTC
cdr3_aa: CASSGSGTQETQYF

v_call: TRBV7-3
clone_size: few
cdr3_length: 16
d_call: TRBD2
j_call: TRBJ2-5
cdr3_nt: TGTGCCAGCGGCCCCTTCGGGGGGACGACCCAAGAGACCCAGTACTTC
cdr3_aa: CASGPFGGTTQETQYF

v_call: TRBV19
clone_size: -
cdr3_length: 16
d_call: -
j_call: TRBJ2-3
cdr3_nt: TGTGCCAGTAGTGGTCCAGGGGCAGGGGTCACAGATACGCAGTATTTT
cdr3_aa: CASSGPGAGVTDTQYF

v_call: TRBV12-3/TRBV12-4
clone_size: once
cdr3_length: 14
d_call: -
j_call: TRBJ2-3
cdr3_nt: TGTGCCAGCAGCCGCCAGGGACGCACAGATACGCAGTATTTT
cdr3_aa: CASSRQGRTDTQYF

v_call: TRBV4-1
clone_size: many
cdr3_length: 15
d_call: -
j_call: TRBJ1-2
cdr3_nt: TGCGCCAGCAGCAGCTCGCGCAGGACCAACTATGGCTACACCTTC
cdr3_aa: CASSSSRRTNYGYTF

v_call: TRBV20-1
clone_size: few
cdr3_length: 16
d_call: TRBD1
j_call: TRBJ2-7
cdr3_nt: TGCAGTGCTCCTTCGACAGGGGGCAGCGCGACCTACGAGCAGTACTTC
cdr3_aa: CSAPSTGGSATYEQYF

v_call: TRBV29-1
clone_size: few
cdr3_length: 14
d_call: -
j_call: TRBJ2-3
cdr3_nt: TGCAGCGTGCACATGCCGGGCGTCACAGATACGCAGTATTTT
cdr3_aa: CSVHMPGVTDTQYF

v_call: TRBV5-1
clone_size: -
cdr3_length: 15
d_call: -
j_call: TRBJ2-2
cdr3_nt: TGCGCCAGCACCCTTTCGACCGGGAACACCGGGGAGCTGTTTTTT
cdr3_aa: CASTLSTGNTGELFF

v_call: TRBV30
clone_size: -
cdr3_length: 14
d_call: -
j_call: TRBJ2-2
cdr3_nt: TGTGCCTGGACGGCTCGGGCTTCCACCGGGGAGCTGTTTTTT
cdr3_aa: CAWTARASTGELFF

v_call: TRBV7-2
clone_size: few
cdr3_length: 18
d_call: TRBD2
j_call: TRBJ2-1
cdr3_nt: TGTGCCAGCAGCCCACGCGCTAGCGGGAGAAGGTGGTACAATGAGCAGTTCTTC
cdr3_aa: CASSPRASGRRWYNEQFF

v_call: TRBV4-3
clone_size: many
cdr3_length: 14
d_call: TRBD1
j_call: TRBJ2-3
cdr3_nt: TGCGCCAGCAGCCAGAACAGGGGACGAGATACGCAGTATTTT
cdr3_aa: CASSQNRGRDTQYF

v_call: TRBV20-1
clone_size: many
cdr3_length: 15
d_call: TRBD2
j_call: TRBJ2-5
cdr3_nt: TGCAGTGCTAGGGGTAGCGGGGGTTACCAAGAGACCCAGTACTTC
cdr3_aa: CSARGSGGYQETQYF

v_call: TRBV6-5
clone_size: -
cdr3_length: 14
d_call: -
j_call: TRBJ2-1
cdr3_nt: TGTGCCAGCACCAAAGGGGGGGGCTACAGTGAGCAGTTCTTC
cdr3_aa: CASTKGGGYSEQFF

v_call: TRBV10-3
clone_size: few
cdr3_length: 15
d_call: -
j_call: TRBJ2-3
cdr3_nt: TGTGCCATCAGTTCCTCAACGGCCGGCGCAGATACGCAGTATTTT
cdr3_aa: CAISSSTAGADTQYF